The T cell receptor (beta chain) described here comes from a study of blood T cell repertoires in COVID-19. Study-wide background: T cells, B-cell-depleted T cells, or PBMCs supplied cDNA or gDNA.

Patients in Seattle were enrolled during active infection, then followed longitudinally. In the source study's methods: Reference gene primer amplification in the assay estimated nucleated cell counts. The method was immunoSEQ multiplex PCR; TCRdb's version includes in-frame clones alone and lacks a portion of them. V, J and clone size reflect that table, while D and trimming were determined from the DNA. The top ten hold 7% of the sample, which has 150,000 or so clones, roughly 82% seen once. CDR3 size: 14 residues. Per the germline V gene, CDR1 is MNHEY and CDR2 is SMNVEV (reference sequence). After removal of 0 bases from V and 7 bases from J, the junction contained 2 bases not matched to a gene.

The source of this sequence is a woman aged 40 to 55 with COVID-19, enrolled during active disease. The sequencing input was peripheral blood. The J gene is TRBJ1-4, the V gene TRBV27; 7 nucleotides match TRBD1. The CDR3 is CASSLSTGFEKLFF. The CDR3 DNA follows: TGTGCCAGCAGTTTATCGACAGGGTTTGAAAAACTGTTTTTT.